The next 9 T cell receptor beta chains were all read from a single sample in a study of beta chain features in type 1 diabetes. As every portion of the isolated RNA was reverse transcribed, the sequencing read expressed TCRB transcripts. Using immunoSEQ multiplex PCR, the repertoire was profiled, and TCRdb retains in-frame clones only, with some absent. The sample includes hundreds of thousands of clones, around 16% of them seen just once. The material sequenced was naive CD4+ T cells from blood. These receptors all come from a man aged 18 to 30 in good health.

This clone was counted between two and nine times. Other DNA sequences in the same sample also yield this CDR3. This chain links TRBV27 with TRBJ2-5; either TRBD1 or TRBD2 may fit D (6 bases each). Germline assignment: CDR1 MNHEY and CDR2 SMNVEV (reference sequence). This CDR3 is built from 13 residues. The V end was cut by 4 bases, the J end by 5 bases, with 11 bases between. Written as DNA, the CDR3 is TGTGCCAGCAGTTCCCGGGGGCGGGAGACCCAGTACTTC. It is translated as CASSSRGRETQYF.

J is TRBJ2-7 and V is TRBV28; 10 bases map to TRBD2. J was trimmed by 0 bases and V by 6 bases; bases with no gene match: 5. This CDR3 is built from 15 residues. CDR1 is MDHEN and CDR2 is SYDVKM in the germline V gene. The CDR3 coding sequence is TGTGCCAGCAGCTTAGCGGGGGGATTCTCCTACGAGCAGTACTTC. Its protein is CASSLAGGFSYEQYF. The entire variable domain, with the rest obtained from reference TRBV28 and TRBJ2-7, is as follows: DVKVTQSSRYLVKRTGEKVFLECVQDMDHENMFWYRQDPGLGLRLIYFSYDVKMKEKGDIPEGYSVSREKKERFSLILESASTNQTSMYLCASSLAGGFSYEQYFGPGTRLTVT.

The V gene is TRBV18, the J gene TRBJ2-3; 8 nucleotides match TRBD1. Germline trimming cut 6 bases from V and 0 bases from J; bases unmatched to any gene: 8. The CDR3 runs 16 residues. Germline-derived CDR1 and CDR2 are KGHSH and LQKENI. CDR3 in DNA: TGTGCCAGCTCGCCGGACAGGGTGGCTAGCACAGATACGCAGTATTTT. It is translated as CASSPDRVASTDTQYF.

The CDR3 region has the DNA TGTGCCACCAGCAGAAGTCTAGCGGAGTCCTACGAGCAGTACTTC. Protein: CATSRSLAESYEQYF. V usage is TRBV15 and J usage is TRBJ2-7; TRBD2 matches at 7 bases. The trim removed 2 bases at V and 1 base at J, leaving 5 bases unmatched. Per germline, CDR1 LNHNV and CDR2 YYDKDF (reference sequence). CDR3 length equals 15 residues.

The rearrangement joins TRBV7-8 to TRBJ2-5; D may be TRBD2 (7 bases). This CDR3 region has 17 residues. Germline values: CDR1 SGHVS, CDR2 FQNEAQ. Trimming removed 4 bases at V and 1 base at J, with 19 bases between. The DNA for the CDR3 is TGTGCCAGCAGCTCCCGTTTGCGGGGGCCCGCCCAAGAGACCCAGTACTTC. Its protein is CASSSRLRGPAQETQYF.

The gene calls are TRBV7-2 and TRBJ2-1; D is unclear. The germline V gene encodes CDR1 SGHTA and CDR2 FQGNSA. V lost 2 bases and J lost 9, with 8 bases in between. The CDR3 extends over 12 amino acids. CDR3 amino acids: CASSLRRREQFF. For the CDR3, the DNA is TGTGCCAGCAGCTTACGCCGACGTGAGCAGTTCTTC.

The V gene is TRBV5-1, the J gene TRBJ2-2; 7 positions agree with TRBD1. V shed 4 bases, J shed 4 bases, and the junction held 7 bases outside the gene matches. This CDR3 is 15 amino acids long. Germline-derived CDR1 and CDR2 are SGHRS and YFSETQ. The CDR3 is CASSHRDSPTGELFF. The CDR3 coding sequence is TGCGCCAGCAGCCATCGGGACAGCCCCACCGGGGAGCTGTTTTTT.

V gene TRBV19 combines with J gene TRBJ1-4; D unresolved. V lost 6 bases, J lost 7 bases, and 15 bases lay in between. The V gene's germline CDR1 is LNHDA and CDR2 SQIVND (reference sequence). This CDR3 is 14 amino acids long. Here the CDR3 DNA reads TGTGCCAGTAGCCCTGGGTTAGGACCTGAAAAACTGTTTTTT. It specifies CASSPGLGPEKLFF.

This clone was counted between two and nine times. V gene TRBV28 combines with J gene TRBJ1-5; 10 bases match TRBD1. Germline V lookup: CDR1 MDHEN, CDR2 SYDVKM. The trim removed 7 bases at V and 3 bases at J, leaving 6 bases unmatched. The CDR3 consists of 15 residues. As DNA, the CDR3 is TGTGCCAGCAAAGGGGGGACAGGGGACAATCAGCCCCAGCATTTT. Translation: CASKGGTGDNQPQHF.